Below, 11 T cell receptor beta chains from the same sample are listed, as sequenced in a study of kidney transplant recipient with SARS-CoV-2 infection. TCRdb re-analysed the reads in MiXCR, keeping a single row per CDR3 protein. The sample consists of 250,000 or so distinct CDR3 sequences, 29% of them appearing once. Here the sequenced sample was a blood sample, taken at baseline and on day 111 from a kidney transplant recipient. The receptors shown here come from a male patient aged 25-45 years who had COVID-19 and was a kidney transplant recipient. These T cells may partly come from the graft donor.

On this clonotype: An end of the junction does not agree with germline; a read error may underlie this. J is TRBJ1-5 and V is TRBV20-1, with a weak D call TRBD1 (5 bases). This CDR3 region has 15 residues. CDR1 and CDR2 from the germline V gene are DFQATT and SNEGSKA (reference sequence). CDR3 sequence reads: CSASWDGRNYQPRHF. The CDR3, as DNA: TGCAGTGCCTCCTGGGACGGTCGGAACTATCAGCCCCGGCATTTT.

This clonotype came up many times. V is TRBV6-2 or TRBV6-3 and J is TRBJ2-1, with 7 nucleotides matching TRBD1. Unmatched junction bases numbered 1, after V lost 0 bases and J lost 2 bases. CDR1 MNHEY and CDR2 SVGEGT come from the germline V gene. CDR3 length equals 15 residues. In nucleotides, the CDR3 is TGTGCCAGCAGTTACTCGGGACAGACCTACAATGAGCAGTTCTTC. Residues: CASSYSGQTYNEQFF.

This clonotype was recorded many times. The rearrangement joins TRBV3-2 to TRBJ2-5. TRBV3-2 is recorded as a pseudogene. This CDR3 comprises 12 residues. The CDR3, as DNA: TGTGCCAGCAGCCAAGATTCCGAGACCCAGTACTTC. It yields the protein CASSQDSETQYF.

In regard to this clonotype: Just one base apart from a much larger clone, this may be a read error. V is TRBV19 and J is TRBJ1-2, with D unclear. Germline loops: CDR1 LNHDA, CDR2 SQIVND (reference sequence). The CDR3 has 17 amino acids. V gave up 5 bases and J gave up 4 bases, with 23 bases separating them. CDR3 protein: CASSGWLTNRRTYGYTF. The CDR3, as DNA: TGTGCCAGTAGTGGCTGGCTGACAAATCGAAGGACCTATGGCTACACCTTC. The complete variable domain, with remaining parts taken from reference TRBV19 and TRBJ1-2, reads DGGITQSPKYLFRKEGQNVTLSCEQNLNHDAMYWYRQDPGQGLRLIYYSQIVNDFQKGDIAEGYSVSREKKESFPLTVTSAQKNPTAFYLCASSGWLTNRRTYGYTFGSGTRLTVV.

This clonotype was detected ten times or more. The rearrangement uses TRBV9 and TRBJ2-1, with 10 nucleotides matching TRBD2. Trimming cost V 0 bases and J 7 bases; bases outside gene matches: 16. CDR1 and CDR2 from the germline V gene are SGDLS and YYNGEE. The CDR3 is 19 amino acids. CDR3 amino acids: CASSVGEVASGRSKNEQFF. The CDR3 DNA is TGTGCCAGCAGCGTAGGGGAAGTGGCTAGCGGGAGAAGTAAAAATGAGCAGTTCTTC. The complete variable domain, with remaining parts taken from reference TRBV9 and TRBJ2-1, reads DSGVTQTPKHLITATGQRVTLRCSPRSGDLSVYWYQQSLDQGLQFLIQYYNGEERAKGNILERFSAQQFPDLHSELNLSSLELGDSALYFCASSVGEVASGRSKNEQFFGPGTRLTVL.

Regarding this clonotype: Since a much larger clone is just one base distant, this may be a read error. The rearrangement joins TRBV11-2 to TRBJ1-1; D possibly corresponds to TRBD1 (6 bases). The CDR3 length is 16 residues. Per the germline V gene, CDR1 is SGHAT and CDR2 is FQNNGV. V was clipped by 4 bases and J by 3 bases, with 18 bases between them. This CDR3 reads CASSSEGGAMHTEAFF. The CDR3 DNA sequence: TGTGCCAGCAGCTCCGAAGGGGGTGCAATGCACACTGAAGCTTTCTTT.

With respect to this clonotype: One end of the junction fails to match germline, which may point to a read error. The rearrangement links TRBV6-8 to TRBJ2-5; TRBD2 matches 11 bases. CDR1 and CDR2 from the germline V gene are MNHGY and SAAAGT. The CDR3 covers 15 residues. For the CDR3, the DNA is TGTGCCAGCACCAAGACTAGCGGGGTCCGAGAGACCCAGCACTTC. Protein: CASTKTSGVRETQHF.

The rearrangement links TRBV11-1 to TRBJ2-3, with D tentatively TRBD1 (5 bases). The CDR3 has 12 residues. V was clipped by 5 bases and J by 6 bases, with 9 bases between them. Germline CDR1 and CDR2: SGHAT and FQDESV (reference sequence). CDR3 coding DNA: TGTGCCAGCAGCGTAAACAGGGATACGCAGTATTTT. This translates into CASSVNRDTQYF.

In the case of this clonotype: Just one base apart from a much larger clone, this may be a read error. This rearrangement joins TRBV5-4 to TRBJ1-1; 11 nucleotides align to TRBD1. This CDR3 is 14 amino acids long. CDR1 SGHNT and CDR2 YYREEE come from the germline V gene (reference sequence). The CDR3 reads CANSFGTGGTEAFF. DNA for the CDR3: TGTGCCAACAGCTTCGGGACAGGGGGCACTGAAGCTTTCTTT.

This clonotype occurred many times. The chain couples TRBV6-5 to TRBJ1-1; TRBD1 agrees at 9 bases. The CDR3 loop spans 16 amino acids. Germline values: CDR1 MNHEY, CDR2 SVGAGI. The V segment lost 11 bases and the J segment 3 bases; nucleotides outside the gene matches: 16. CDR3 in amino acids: CAAQAGTGRLDTEAFF. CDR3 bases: TGTGCCGCACAAGCAGGGACAGGGCGGTTGGACACTGAAGCTTTCTTT.

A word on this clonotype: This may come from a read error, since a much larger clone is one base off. CDR3 loop: CVSSSQDPGTEAFF. CDR3 coding DNA: TGTGTCAGCAGCTCCCAGGACCCAGGCACTGAAGCTTTCTTT. The genes are TRBV5-6 and TRBJ1-1; D is ambiguous. The CDR3 runs 14 residues. Germline V gene data show CDR1 as SGHDT and CDR2 as YYEEEE.